This paragraph covers one T cell receptor (beta chain) sequence. The assay was immunoSEQ multiplex PCR, and TCRdb's table has in-frame clones only and misses some. The sample consists of more than 100,000 clones, about 89% of them appearing once. This sample is part of a study of blood T cell repertoires in COVID-19. The receptor comes from a woman aged 60-75 years with acute or convalescent COVID-19. Specimen: peripheral blood.

The DNA for the CDR3 is TGCGCCAGCAGCTTGGGAGCGACAGGGGTAGGCGAGCAGTACGTC. Protein sequence: CASSLGATGVGEQYV. V is TRBV5-1 and J is TRBJ2-7; 8 bases are shared with TRBD1. The germline V gene encodes CDR1 SGHRS and CDR2 YFSETQ. The CDR3 is 15 amino acids. V lost 0 bases to trimming and J lost 6 bases; unmatched junction nucleotides: 8.